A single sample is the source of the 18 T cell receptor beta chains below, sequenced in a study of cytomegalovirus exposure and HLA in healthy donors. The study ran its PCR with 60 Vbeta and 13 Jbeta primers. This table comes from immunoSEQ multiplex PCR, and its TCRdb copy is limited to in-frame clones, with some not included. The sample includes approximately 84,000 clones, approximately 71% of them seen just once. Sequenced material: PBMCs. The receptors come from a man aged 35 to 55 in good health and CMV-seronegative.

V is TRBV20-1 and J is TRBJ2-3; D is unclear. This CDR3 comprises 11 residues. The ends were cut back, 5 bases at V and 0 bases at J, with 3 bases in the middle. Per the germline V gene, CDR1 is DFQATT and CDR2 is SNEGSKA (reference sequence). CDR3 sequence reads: CSASSTDTQYF. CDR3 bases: TGCAGTGCTTCTAGCACAGATACGCAGTATTTT.

CDR3 nucleotide sequence: TGTGCCAGCAGCTTGGGAGCGCTGAACACTGAAGCTTTCTTT. Residues: CASSLGALNTEAFF. This chain joins TRBV5-4 and TRBJ1-1; D is undetermined. Germline CDR1 is SGHNT and CDR2 is YYREEE (reference sequence). Trimming stripped 0 bases from V and 0 bases from J, with 6 bases between. This CDR3 comprises 14 residues.

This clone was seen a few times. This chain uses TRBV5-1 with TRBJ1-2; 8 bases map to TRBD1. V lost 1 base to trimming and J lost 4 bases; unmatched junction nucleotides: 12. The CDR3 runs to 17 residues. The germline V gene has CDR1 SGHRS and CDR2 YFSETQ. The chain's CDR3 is CASSLKGRGRVSYGYTF. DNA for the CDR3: TGCGCCAGCAGCTTGAAGGGCAGGGGGCGCGTCAGCTATGGCTACACCTTC.

CDR3 amino acids: CASSGVYRGEETQYF. In DNA, the CDR3 is TGCGCCAGCAGCGGCGTCTACAGGGGAGAAGAGACCCAGTACTTC. This chain links TRBV10-2 with TRBJ2-5; 7 nucleotides line up with TRBD1. The CDR3 runs to 15 residues. From germline, CDR1 is WSHSY and CDR2 SAAADI. V shed 6 bases and J 3 bases; nucleotides not matched to a gene: 10.

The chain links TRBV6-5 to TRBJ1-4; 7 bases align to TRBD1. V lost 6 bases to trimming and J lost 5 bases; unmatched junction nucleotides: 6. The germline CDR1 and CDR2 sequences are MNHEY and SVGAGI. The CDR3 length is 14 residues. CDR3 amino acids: CASREGQLNEKLFF. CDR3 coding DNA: TGTGCCAGCAGGGAGGGACAGCTAAATGAAAAACTGTTTTTT.

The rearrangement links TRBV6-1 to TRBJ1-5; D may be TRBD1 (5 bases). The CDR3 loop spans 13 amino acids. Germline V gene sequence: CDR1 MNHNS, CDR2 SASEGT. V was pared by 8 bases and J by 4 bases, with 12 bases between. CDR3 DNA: TGTGCCAGCCAGTCGGGGGGGAATCAGCCCCAGCATTTT. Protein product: CASQSGGNQPQHF.

DNA for the CDR3: TGTGCCAGCAGATACCGGACAGGGGTCACCTACGAGCAGTACTTC. Protein sequence: CASRYRTGVTYEQYF. This chain uses TRBV28 with TRBJ2-7, with TRBD1 matching over 9 bases. Trimming at V came to 6 bases and at J to 2 bases, leaving 8 bases not matched to a gene. This CDR3 comprises 15 residues. The germline gives CDR1 MDHEN, CDR2 SYDVKM.

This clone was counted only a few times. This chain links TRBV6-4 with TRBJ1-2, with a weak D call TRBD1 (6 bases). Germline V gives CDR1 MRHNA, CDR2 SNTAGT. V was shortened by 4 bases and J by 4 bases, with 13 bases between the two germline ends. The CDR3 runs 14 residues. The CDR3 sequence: CASSAGRGSYGYTF. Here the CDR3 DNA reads TGTGCCAGCAGTGCCGGCAGGGGTTCCTATGGCTACACCTTC.

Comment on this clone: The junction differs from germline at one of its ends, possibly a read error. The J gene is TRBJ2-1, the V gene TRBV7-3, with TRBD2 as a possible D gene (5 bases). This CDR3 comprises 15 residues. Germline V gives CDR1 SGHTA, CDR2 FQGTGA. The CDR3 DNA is TGTGCCAGCACCTTAAACGGGGACTCCTACAATGAGCAGTTCTTC. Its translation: CASTLNGDSYNEQFF.

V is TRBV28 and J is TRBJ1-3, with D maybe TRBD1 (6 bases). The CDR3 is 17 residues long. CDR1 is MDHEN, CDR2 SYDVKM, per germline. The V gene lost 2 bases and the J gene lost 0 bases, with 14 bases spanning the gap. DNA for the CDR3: TGTGCCAGCAGTTTAGGGGGGGGCGGATTCTCTGGAAACACCATATATTTT. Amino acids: CASSLGGGGFSGNTIYF.

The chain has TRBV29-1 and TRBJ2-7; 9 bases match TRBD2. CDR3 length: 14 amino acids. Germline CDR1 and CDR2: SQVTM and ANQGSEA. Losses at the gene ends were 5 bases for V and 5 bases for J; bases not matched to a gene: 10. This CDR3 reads CSVRPGLADNEQYF. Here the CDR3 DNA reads TGCAGCGTTCGTCCGGGACTAGCAGACAACGAGCAGTACTTC.

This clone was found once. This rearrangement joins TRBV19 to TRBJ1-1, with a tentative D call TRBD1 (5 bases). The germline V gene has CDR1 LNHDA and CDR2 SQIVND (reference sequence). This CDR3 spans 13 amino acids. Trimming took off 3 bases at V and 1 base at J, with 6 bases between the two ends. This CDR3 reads CASSIDRNTEAFF. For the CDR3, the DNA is TGTGCCAGTAGTATCGACAGGAACACTGAAGCTTTCTTT. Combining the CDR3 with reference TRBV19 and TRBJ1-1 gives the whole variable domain DGGITQSPKYLFRKEGQNVTLSCEQNLNHDAMYWYRQDPGQGLRLIYYSQIVNDFQKGDIAEGYSVSREKKESFPLTVTSAQKNPTAFYLCASSIDRNTEAFFGQGTRLTVV.

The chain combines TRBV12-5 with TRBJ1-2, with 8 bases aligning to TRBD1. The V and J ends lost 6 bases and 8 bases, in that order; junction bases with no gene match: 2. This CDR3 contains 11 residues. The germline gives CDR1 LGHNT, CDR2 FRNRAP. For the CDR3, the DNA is TGTGCTAGTGGCGACAGGGGCGGCTACACCTTC. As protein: CASGDRGGYTF.

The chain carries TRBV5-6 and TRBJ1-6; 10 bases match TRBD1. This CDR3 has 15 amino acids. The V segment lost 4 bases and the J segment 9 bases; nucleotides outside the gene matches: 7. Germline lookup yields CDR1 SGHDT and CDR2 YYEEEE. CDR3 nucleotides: TGTGCCAGCAGCCTGGGACAGGGGCTTACTTCACCCCTCCACTTT. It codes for CASSLGQGLTSPLHF.

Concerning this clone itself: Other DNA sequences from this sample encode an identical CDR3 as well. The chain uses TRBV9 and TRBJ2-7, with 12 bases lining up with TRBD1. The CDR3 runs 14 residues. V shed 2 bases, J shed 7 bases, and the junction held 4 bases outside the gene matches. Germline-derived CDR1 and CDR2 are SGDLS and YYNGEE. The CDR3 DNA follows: TGTGCCAGCAGCGTGGGACAGGGGGCTTATGAGCAGTACTTC. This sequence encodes CASSVGQGAYEQYF.

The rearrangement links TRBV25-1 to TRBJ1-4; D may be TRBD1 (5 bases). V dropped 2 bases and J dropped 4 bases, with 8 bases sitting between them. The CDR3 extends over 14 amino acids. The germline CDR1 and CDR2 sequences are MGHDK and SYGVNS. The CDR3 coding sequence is TGTGCCAGCAGTGAACAGGGATTTAATGAAAAACTGTTTTTT. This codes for CASSEQGFNEKLFF.

Here the CDR3 DNA reads TGTGCCAGTAGTATAGACAACTTGCGGTACTTC. Its translation is CASSIDNLRYF. V gene TRBV19 combines with J gene TRBJ2-4, with D hard to call. This CDR3 has 11 amino acids. Per germline, CDR1 LNHDA and CDR2 SQIVND (reference sequence). V was cut by 0 bases and J by 15 bases, with 9 bases left in between.

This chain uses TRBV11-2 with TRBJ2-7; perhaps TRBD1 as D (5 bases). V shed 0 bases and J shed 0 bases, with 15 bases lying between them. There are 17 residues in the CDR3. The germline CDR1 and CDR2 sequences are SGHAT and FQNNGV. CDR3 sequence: CASSLDSRFGASYEQYF. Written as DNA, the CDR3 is TGTGCCAGCAGCTTAGATTCTCGATTTGGGGCCTCCTACGAGCAGTACTTC.